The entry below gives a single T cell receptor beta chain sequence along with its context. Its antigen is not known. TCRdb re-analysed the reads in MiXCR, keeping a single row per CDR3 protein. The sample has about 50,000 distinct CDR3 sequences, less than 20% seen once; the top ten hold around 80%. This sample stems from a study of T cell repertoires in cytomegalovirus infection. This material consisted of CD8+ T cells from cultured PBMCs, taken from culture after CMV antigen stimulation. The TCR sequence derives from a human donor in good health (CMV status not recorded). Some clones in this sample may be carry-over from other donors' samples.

The chain's CDR3 is CASSSRWVNTEAFF. Written as DNA, the CDR3 is TGTGCCAGCAGTTCAAGGTGGGTGAACACTGAAGCTTTCTTT. This rearrangement joins TRBV28 to TRBJ1-1; D is unclear. Germline assignment: CDR1 MDHEN and CDR2 SYDVKM. V gave up 4 bases and J gave up 0 bases, with 9 bases separating them. The CDR3 consists of 14 residues.